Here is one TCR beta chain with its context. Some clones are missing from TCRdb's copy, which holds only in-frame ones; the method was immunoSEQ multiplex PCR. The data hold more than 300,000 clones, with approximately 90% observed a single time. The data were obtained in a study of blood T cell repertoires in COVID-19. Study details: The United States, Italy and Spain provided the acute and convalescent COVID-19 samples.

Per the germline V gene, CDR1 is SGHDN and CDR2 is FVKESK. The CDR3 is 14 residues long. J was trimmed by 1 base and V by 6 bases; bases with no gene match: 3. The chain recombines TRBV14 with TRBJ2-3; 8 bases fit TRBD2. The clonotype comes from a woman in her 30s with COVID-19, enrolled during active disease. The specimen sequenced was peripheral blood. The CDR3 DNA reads TGTGCCAGCAGAGCCGGGGGGGGCACAGATACGCAGTATTTT. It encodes CASRAGGGTDTQYF.